The 6 T cell receptor beta chains in this list originate from one sample, sequenced in a study of T cell repertoires in cytomegalovirus infection. Via MiXCR, TCRdb re-called the reads, giving one row per CDR3 protein. The sample shows approximately 910,000 distinct CDR3 sequences, roughly 30% of them seen only once. For these TCRs, the target antigens are not known. Sequenced material: cultured CD8+ T cells from PBMCs, taken from culture after CMV antigen stimulation. The receptors come from a human donor in good health (CMV status not recorded). Some clones in this sample may be carry-over from other donors' samples.

Here the CDR3 reads CASSYNSAGQASGGYTF. The CDR3 nucleotides are TGTGCCAGCAGTTACAACTCGGCGGGCCAGGCATCTGGGGGCTACACCTTC. V and J are TRBV6-5 and TRBJ1-2; D uncertain. With 2 bases removed from V and 8 bases from J, the gap between germline ends came to 24 bases. The CDR3 extends over 17 amino acids. The germline V gene encodes CDR1 MNHEY and CDR2 SVGAGI.

A few counts support this clonotype. The gene calls are TRBV4-1 and TRBJ2-2, with TRBD1 identical over 9 bases. The CDR3 is made up of 15 amino acids. Germline CDR1 and CDR2: MGHRA and YSYEKL. The trim removed 4 bases at V and 7 bases at J, leaving 7 bases unmatched. The CDR3 sequence is CASSPRTGVVGELFF. As DNA, the CDR3 is TGCGCCAGCAGCCCTCGGACAGGGGTAGTCGGGGAGCTGTTTTTT.

This clonotype was detected only a few times. The chain couples TRBV27 to TRBJ1-6; D may be TRBD1 (6 bases). The CDR3 spans 12 residues. V lost 5 bases and J lost 10, with 9 bases in between. Germline V lookup: CDR1 MNHEY, CDR2 SMNVEV (reference sequence). CDR3 residues: CASSPQGSPLHF. The CDR3 DNA sequence: TGTGCCAGCAGTCCGCAGGGGTCACCCCTCCACTTT.

The genes are TRBV7-2 and TRBJ2-3; TRBD2 matches 8 bases. Germline-derived CDR1 and CDR2 are SGHTA and FQGNSA. The CDR3 is made up of 15 amino acids. V trimming: 4 bases; J trimming: 2 bases; junction bases outside the gene matches: 5. The CDR3 spells CASSSGGTFTDTQYF. For the CDR3, the DNA is TGTGCCAGCAGCTCGGGGGGGACCTTCACAGATACGCAGTATTTT. The variable domain in full, with the rest retrieved from reference TRBV7-2 and TRBJ2-3, is GAGVSQSPSNKVTEKGKDVELRCDPISGHTALYWYRQSLGQGLEFLIYFQGNSAPDKSGLPSDRFSAERTGGSVSTLTIQRTQQEDSAVYLCASSSGGTFTDTQYFGPGTRLTVL.

This clonotype was observed many times. V gene TRBV7-6 combines with J gene TRBJ1-6; 8 positions match TRBD1. V lost 4 bases and J lost 9; bases outside the gene matches: 2. Germline-derived CDR1 and CDR2 are SGHVS and FNYEAQ. The CDR3 is 13 amino acids. As DNA, the CDR3 is TGTGCCAGCAGCTCCGGGACAGGTTCACCCCTCCACTTT. It yields the protein CASSSGTGSPLHF.

This clonotype was recorded at least ten times. The chain couples TRBV7-8 to TRBJ2-3; D is unclear. Germline assignment: CDR1 SGHVS and CDR2 FQNEAQ. This CDR3 comprises 11 residues. The V and J ends lost 4 bases and 6 bases respectively, with 5 bases between them. The CDR3, as DNA: TGTGCCAGCAGCTCCCGTGATACGCAGTATTTT. It yields the protein CASSSRDTQYF. The entire variable domain, with the rest obtained from reference TRBV7-8 and TRBJ2-3, is as follows: GAGVSQSPRYKVAKRGQDVALRCDPISGHVSLFWYQQALGQGPEFLTYFQNEAQLDKSGLPSDRFFAERPEGSVSTLKIQRTQQEDSAVYLCASSSRDTQYFGPGTRLTVL.